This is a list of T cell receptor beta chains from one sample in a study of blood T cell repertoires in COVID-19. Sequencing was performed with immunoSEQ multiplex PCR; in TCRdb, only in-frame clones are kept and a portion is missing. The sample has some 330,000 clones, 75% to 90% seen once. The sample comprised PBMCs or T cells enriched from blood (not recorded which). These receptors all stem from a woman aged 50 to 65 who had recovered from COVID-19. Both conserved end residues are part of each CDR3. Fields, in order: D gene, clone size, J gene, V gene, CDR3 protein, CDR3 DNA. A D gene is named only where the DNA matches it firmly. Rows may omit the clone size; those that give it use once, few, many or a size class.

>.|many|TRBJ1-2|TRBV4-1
CASSQAQADYGYTF
TGCGCCAGCAGCCAAGCCCAGGCCGACTATGGCTACACCTTC
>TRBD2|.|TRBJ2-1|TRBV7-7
CASSKGLAGVDEQFF
TGTGCCAGCAGCAAGGGACTAGCGGGAGTCGATGAGCAGTTCTTC
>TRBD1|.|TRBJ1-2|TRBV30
CAWSKQGYDGYTF
TGTGCCTGGAGTAAACAGGGGTACGATGGCTACACCTTC
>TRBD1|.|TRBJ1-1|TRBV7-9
CASSAGTVATWNTEAFF
TGTGCCAGCAGCGCCGGGACAGTGGCTACCTGGAACACTGAAGCTTTCTTT
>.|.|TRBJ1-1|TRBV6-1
CASSEPIRGDRFF
TGTGCCAGCAGTGAACCGATACGGGGGGACCGCTTCTTT
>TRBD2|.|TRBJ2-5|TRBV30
CAWSVLRSGTSGVGAQETQYF
TGTGCCTGGAGTGTACTTCGGAGTGGGACTAGCGGGGTTGGCGCACAAGAGACCCAGTACTTC
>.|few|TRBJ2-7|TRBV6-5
CASSSVVSEQYF
TGTGCCAGCAGTTCTGTAGTATCCGAGCAGTACTTC
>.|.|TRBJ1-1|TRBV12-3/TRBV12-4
CASSAGNTEAFF
TGTGCCAGCAGTGCAGGGAACACTGAAGCTTTCTTT
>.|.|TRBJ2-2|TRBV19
CASSKPTGELFF
TGTGCCAGTAGTAAGCCGACCGGGGAGCTGTTTTTT
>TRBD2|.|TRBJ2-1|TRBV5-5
CASSVGTSGAEQFF
TGTGCCAGCAGCGTCGGGACTAGCGGGGCCGAGCAGTTCTTC
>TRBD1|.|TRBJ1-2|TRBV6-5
CASTKTGNYGYTF
TGTGCCAGCACCAAGACAGGGAACTATGGCTACACCTTC
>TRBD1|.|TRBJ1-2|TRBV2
CASSERRGRSGYGYTF
TGTGCCAGCAGTGAACGGAGGGGGCGTTCAGGCTATGGCTACACCTTC
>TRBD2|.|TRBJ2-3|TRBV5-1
CASSKLLAGGSDTQYF
TGCGCCAGCAGCAAACTACTAGCGGGAGGTTCAGATACGCAGTATTTT
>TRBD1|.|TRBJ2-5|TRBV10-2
CASSAPGQGIETQYF
TGCGCCAGCAGTGCTCCGGGACAGGGAATCGAGACCCAGTACTTC
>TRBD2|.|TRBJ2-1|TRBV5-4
CASSRIAGGAGNEQFF
TGTGCCAGCAGCCGAATAGCGGGAGGGGCCGGGAATGAGCAGTTCTTC
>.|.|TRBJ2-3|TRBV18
CASSPLSGFTDTQYF
TGTGCCAGCTCACCATTAAGCGGATTCACAGATACGCAGTATTTT
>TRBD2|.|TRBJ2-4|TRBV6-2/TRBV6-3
CASRPFGGRGSIQYF
TGTGCCAGCAGACCTTTCGGGGGGAGGGGCAGCATTCAGTACTTC
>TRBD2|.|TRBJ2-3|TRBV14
CASSASSGRATDTQYF
TGTGCCAGCAGCGCGTCTAGCGGGAGGGCCACAGATACGCAGTATTTT
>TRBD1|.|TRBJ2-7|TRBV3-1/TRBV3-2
CASSQVDRGGEQYF
TGTGCCAGCAGCCAAGTTGACAGGGGGGGCGAGCAGTACTTC
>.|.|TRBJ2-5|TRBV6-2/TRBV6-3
CASSYTLDRILQETQYF
TGTGCCAGCAGTTACACCCTGGACAGAATACTCCAAGAGACCCAGTACTTC
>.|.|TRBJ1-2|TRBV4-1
CASSQDQQGNYGYTF
TGCGCCAGCAGCCAAGATCAGCAGGGTAACTATGGCTACACCTTC
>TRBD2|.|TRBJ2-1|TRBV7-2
CASSLRWPGSGTNNEQFF
TGTGCCAGCAGCTTAAGGTGGCCGGGTAGCGGGACAAACAATGAGCAGTTCTTC
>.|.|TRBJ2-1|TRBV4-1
CASSLRPRGEQFF
TGCGCCAGCAGCCTACGACCACGGGGGGAGCAGTTCTTC
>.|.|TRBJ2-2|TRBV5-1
CASSRQATGELFF
TGCGCCAGCAGTCGACAGGCAACCGGGGAGCTGTTTTTT
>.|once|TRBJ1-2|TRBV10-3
CAIKGLGQPSYTF
TGTGCCATCAAAGGGCTGGGGCAGCCAAGCTACACCTTC
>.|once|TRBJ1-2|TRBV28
CASSLAVGYGYTF
TGTGCCAGCAGTTTGGCGGTTGGCTATGGCTACACCTTC
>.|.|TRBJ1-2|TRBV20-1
CSARTLRDDTF
TGCAGTGCTAGGACTCTCAGGGATGACACCTTC
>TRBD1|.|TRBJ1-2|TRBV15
CATSRERIGGNGYTF
TGTGCCACCAGCAGAGAGAGAATAGGGGGCAATGGCTACACCTTC
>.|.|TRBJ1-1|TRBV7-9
CASSSPVMNTEAFF
TGTGCCAGCAGCTCCCCGGTTATGAACACTGAAGCTTTCTTT
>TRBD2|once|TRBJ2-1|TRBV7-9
CASRPGTSGILSSYNEQFF
TGTGCCAGCAGGCCCGGGACTAGCGGCATCCTCAGCTCCTACAATGAGCAGTTCTTC
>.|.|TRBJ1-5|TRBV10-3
CAISGQNDQPQHF
TGTGCCATCAGCGGACAGAATGATCAGCCCCAGCATTTT
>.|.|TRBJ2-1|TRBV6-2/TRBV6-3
CASSAGSFFNEQFF
TGTGCCAGCAGTGCGGGGAGTTTCTTCAATGAGCAGTTCTTC
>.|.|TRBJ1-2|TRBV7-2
CASSNTGSYGYTF
TGTGCCAGCAGCAATACGGGTAGCTATGGCTACACCTTC
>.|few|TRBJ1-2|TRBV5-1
CASSSTTANYGYTF
TGCGCCAGCAGCTCTACGACAGCTAACTATGGCTACACCTTC
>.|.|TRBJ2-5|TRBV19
CASSTRETQYF
TGTGCCAGTAGTACCCGAGAGACCCAGTACTTC
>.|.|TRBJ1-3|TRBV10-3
CAIRQPTASGNTIYF
TGTGCCATCAGACAGCCTACCGCTTCTGGAAACACCATATATTTT
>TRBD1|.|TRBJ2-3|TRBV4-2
CASSQGGLAGTGSTDTQYF
TGTGCCAGCAGCCAAGGTGGCCTGGCCGGGACAGGGAGCACAGATACGCAGTATTTT
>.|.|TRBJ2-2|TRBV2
CASRGVRRAANTGELFF
TGTGCCAGCAGGGGAGTAAGGAGGGCCGCGAACACCGGGGAGCTGTTTTTT
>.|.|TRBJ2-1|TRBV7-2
CASSLDTGKQFF
TGTGCCAGCAGCTTAGATACGGGGAAGCAGTTCTTC
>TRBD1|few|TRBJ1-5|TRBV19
CASRGQALGGNQPQHF
TGTGCCAGTCGGGGACAGGCCCTTGGGGGCAATCAGCCCCAGCATTTT
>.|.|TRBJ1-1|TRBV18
CASSPSAGMNTEAFF
TGTGCCAGCTCACCATCGGCAGGCATGAACACTGAAGCTTTCTTT
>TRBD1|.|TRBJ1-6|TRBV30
CAWSSAGGNSPLHF
TGTGCCTGGAGTTCGGCAGGGGGAAATTCACCCCTCCACTTT
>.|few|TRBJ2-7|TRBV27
CASSTGTSYEQYF
TGTGCCAGCAGCACCGGGACAAGCTACGAGCAGTACTTC
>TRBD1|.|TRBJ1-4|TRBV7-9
CASSSTGGREKLFF
TGTGCCAGCAGCTCGACAGGGGGCCGGGAAAAACTGTTTTTT
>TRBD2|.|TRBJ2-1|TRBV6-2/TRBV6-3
CASSYSRGGSYGEQFF
TGTGCCAGCAGTTACTCCCGGGGCGGGAGTTATGGTGAGCAGTTCTTC
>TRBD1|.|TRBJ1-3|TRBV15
CATSRDLPGGNTIYF
TGTGCCACCAGCAGAGATTTGCCAGGGGGGAACACCATATATTTT
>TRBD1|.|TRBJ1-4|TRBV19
CASSRGTGVVATNEKLFF
TGTGCCAGTAGCAGAGGGACAGGGGTGGTGGCAACTAATGAAAAACTGTTTTTT
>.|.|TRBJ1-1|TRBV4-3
CASSQGGDRAFF
TGCGCCAGCAGCCAAGGGGGGGATCGAGCTTTCTTT
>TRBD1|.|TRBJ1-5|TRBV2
CASSEALRDRGWYSNQPQHF
TGTGCCAGCAGTGAAGCGCTTCGGGACAGGGGGTGGTATAGCAATCAGCCCCAGCATTTT
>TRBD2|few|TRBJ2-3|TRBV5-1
CASSYGLAGLGDTQYF
TGCGCCAGCAGCTACGGACTAGCGGGGTTAGGAGATACGCAGTATTTT
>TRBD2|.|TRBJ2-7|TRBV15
CATSRQTLSGVAGGNSYEQYF
TGTGCCACCAGCCGCCAGACGTTGTCAGGAGTAGCGGGAGGTAACTCCTACGAGCAGTACTTC
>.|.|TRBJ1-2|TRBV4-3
CASSQAGGPYGYTF
TGCGCCAGCAGCCAAGCCGGGGGGCCCTATGGCTACACCTTC
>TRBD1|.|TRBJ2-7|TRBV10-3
CAARPGQGAIEQYF
TGTGCCGCCAGACCGGGACAGGGGGCTATTGAGCAGTACTTC